The 8 T cell receptor beta chains given below trace back to one sample, sequenced in a study of Tregs in tolerant kidney transplant recipients. Mixed chimerism was transient after nonmyeloablative marrow transplants from related graft donors. The data were produced by immunoSEQ multiplex PCR, yet TCRdb's version contains in-frame clones alone and is incomplete. The sample yields 95,000 or so clones, over 85% seen once. This specimen consisted of CD4+ T cells from blood (PBMCs), obtained 12 months after the transplant. Receptors were obtained from a human patient who received a combined kidney and bone marrow transplant. The graft donor may account for some of the T cells.

This chain uses TRBV5-4 with TRBJ2-7; D remains ambiguous. The CDR3 length is 13 residues. V lost 2 bases, J lost 0 bases, and 6 bases lay in between. Germline CDR1 SGHNT, CDR2 YYREEE (reference sequence). The CDR3 here is CASSFASSYEQYF. The CDR3 bases are TGTGCCAGCAGCTTTGCCAGCTCCTACGAGCAGTACTTC. The full variable domain, rest sourced from reference TRBV5-4 and TRBJ2-7, is ETGVTQSPTHLIKTRGQQVTLRCSSQSGHNTVSWYQQALGQGPQFIFQYYREEENGRGNFPPRFSGLQFPNYSSELNVNALELDDSALYLCASSFASSYEQYFGPGTRLTVT.

The chain carries TRBV27 and TRBJ2-5; tentative D call: TRBD2 (7 bases). The CDR3 extends over 14 amino acids. Germline V gene data show CDR1 as MNHEY and CDR2 as SMNVEV (reference sequence). V lost 5 bases and J 9 bases, leaving 19 bases between the germline ends. The CDR3: CASSLYGGPGSQYF. The DNA of the CDR3 is TGTGCCAGCAGTCTCTACGGGGGGCCAGGGTCCCAGTACTTC.

The V gene is TRBV9, the J gene TRBJ2-7, with D perhaps matching TRBD2 (6 bases). Germline CDR1 is SGDLS and CDR2 is YYNGEE. This CDR3 contains 14 residues. V was shortened by 3 bases and J by 1 base, with 11 bases between the two germline ends. This chain's CDR3 is CASSAEGRSYEQYF. CDR3 bases: TGTGCCAGCAGCGCGGAGGGCCGATCCTACGAGCAGTACTTC.

The chain joins TRBV9 to TRBJ1-5; D is perhaps TRBD1 (5 bases). The CDR3 length is 18 residues. Germline V gene lookup returns CDR1 SGDLS and CDR2 YYNGEE. V was pared by 0 bases and J by 5 bases, with 21 bases between. This CDR3 is CASSVDQRIGWGDQPQHF. DNA of the CDR3: TGTGCCAGCAGCGTAGACCAGAGAATTGGGTGGGGCGATCAGCCCCAGCATTTT.

This chain connects TRBV11-3 to TRBJ2-1; possibly TRBD1 for D (7 bases). V lost 5 bases and J lost 7, with 9 bases in between. The CDR3 totals 12 residues. In germline, CDR1 is SGHNT, CDR2 YENEEA. In nucleotides, the CDR3 is TGTGCCAGCAGCCCAGGGGGGAATGAGCAGTTCTTC. Protein: CASSPGGNEQFF.

This chain uses TRBV9 with TRBJ2-1; a weak D match, TRBD1 (5 bases). CDR3 length equals 14 residues. Trimming pared 2 bases from V and 4 bases from J, leaving 10 bases between. Germline V gene data show CDR1 as SGDLS and CDR2 as YYNGEE. The DNA of the CDR3 is TGTGCCAGCAGCGTCAAGCCAGGGTACAATGAGCAGTTCTTC. Amino acids: CASSVKPGYNEQFF.

Turning to this clone: The junction shows a germline mismatch at one end, possibly a read error. The V and J genes are TRBV7-2 and TRBJ1-1; TRBD1 might be the D (5 bases). This CDR3 has 14 residues. CDR1 is SGHTA and CDR2 is FQGNSA in the germline V gene. The CDR3 spells CVSSLSGVDTEAFF. The CDR3 nucleotides are TGTGTCAGCAGCTTATCGGGGGTTGACACTGAAGCTTTCTTT. Full variable domain (missing parts from reference TRBV7-2 and TRBJ1-1): GAGVSQSPSNKVTEKGKDVELRCDPISGHTALYWYRQSLGQGLEFLIYFQGNSAPDKSGLPSDRFSAERTGGSVSTLTIQRTQQEDSAVYLCVSSLSGVDTEAFFGQGTRLTVV.

The chain employs TRBV4-2 and TRBJ1-2, with a tentative D call TRBD1 (5 bases). Deletions cut 0 bases from V and 0 bases from J, with 14 bases between. CDR1 LGHNA and CDR2 YNFKEQ come from the germline V gene. The CDR3 is made up of 17 amino acids. CDR3 in amino acids: CASSQEPTGVANYGYTF. The CDR3 DNA reads TGTGCCAGCAGCCAAGAGCCTACAGGTGTAGCTAACTATGGCTACACCTTC.